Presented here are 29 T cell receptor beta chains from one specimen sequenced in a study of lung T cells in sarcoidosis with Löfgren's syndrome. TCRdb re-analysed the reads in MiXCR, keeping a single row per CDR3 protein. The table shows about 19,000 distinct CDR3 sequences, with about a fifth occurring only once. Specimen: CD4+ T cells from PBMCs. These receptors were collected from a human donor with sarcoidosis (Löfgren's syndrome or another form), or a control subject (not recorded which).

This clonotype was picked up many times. The CDR3 region has the DNA TGTGCCAGCAGGGCGAGCTACGAGCAGTACTTC. It encodes CASRASYEQYF. This rearrangement joins TRBV28 to TRBJ2-7; no reliable D call. CDR1 and CDR2 (germline): MDHEN, SYDVKM. CDR3 size: 11 residues. Trimming shortened V by 6 bases and J by 3 bases, and 6 bases separated the two germline ends.

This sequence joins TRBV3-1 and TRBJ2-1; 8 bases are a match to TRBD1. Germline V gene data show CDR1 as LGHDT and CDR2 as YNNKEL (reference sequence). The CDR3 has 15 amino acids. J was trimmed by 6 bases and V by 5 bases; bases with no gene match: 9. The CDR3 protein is CASSGQDRAVNEQFF. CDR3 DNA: TGTGCCAGCAGCGGACAGGACAGGGCTGTCAATGAGCAGTTCTTC.

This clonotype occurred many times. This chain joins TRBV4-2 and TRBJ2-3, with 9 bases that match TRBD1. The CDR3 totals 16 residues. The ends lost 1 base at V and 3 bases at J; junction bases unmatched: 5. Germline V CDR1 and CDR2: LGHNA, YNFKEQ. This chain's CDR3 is CASSQVAGQGTDTQYF. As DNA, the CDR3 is TGTGCCAGCAGCCAAGTTGCGGGACAGGGAACAGATACGCAGTATTTT.

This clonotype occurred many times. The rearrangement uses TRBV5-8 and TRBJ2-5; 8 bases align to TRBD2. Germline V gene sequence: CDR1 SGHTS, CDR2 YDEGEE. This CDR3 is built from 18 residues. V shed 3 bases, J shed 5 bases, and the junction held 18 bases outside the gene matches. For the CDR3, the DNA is TGTGCCAGCAGCTACACGGGACATCTACTAGCGGCCCCCGAGACCCAGTACTTC. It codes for CASSYTGHLLAAPETQYF.

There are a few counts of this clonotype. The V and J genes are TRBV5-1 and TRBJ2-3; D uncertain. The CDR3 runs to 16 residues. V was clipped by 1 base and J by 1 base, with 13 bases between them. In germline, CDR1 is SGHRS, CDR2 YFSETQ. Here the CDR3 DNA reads TGCGCCAGCAGCTTGCGATGGGATATTGGCACAGATACGCAGTATTTT. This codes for CASSLRWDIGTDTQYF.

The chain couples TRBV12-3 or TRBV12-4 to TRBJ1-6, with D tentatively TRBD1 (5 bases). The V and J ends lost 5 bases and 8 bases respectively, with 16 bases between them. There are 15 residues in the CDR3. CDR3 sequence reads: CASSPLGGGDSPLHF. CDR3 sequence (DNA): TGTGCCAGCAGTCCCCTCGGGGGGGGGGATTCACCCCTCCACTTT.

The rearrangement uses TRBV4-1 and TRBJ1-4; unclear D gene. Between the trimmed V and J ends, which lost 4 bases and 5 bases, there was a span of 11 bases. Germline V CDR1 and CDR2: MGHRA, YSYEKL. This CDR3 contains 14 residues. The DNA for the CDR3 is TGCGCCAGCAGCCCCTTACTGAGGAATGAAAAACTGTTTTTT. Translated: CASSPLLRNEKLFF.

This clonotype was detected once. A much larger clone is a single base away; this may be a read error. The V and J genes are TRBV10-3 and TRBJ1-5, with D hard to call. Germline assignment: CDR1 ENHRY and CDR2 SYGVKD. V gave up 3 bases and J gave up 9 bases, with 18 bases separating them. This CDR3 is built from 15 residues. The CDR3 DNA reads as TGTGCCATCAGTGAACCTGTTTCCAGTGATCGGCCCCAGCATTTT. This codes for CAISEPVSSDRPQHF.

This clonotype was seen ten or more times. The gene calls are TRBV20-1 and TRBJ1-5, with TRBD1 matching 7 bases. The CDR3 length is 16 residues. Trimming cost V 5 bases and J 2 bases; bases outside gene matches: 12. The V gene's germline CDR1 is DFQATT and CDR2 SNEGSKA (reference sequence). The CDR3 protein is CSAAQEGARRNQPQHF. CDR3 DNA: TGCAGTGCTGCGCAGGAGGGGGCAAGACGCAATCAGCCCCAGCATTTT.

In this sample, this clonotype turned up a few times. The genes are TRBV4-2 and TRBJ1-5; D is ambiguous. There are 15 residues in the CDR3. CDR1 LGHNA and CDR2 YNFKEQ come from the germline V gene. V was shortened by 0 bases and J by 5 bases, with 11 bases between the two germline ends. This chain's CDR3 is CASSQDVGNDQPQHF. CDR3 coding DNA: TGTGCCAGCAGCCAAGATGTTGGAAATGATCAGCCCCAGCATTTT.

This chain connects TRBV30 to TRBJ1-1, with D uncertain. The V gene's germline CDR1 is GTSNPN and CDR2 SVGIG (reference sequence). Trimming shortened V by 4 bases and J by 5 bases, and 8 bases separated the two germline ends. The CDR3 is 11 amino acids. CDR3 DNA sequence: TGTGCCTGGACCGTGCGGACTGAAGCTTTCTTT. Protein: CAWTVRTEAFF.

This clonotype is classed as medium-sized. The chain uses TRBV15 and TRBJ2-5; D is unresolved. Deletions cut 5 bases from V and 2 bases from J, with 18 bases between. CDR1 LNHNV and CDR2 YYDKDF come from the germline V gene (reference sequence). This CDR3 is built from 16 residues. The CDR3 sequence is CATSQRHSFTQETQYF. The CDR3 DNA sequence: TGTGCCACCAGCCAGAGACACTCGTTTACGCAAGAGACCCAGTACTTC.

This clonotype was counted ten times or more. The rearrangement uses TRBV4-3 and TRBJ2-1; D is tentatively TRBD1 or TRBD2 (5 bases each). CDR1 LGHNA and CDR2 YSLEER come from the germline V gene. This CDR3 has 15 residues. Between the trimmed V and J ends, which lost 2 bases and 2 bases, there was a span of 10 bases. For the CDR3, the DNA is TGCGCCAGCAGCCAATCTGGGACCCCCTACAATGAGCAGTTCTTC. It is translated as CASSQSGTPYNEQFF.

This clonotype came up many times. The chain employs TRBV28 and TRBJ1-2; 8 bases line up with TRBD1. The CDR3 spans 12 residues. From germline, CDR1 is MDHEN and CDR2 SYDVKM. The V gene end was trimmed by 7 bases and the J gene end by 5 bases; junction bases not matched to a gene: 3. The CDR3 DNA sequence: TGTGCCAGCATGGACAGGGAGTATGGCTACACCTTC. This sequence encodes CASMDREYGYTF.

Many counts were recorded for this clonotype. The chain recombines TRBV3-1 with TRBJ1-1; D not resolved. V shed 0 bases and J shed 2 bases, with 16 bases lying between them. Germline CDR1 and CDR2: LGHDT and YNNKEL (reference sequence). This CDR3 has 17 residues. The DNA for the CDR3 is TGTGCCAGCAGCCAAGATAAAAGATTCAGGAGAAACACTGAAGCTTTCTTT. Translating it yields CASSQDKRFRRNTEAFF.

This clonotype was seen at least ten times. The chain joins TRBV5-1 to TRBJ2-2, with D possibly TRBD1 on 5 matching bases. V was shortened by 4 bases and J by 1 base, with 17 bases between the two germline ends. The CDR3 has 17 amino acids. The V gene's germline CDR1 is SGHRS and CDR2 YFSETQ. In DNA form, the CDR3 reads TGCGCCAGCAGCCGTCCAGGAGACAGCCTGAACACCGGGGAGCTGTTTTTT. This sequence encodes CASSRPGDSLNTGELFF.

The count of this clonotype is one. CDR3 residues: CASSLEGKATNEKLFF. DNA for the CDR3: TGTGCCAGCAGCTTGGAGGGGAAGGCAACTAATGAAAAACTGTTTTTT. The rearrangement uses TRBV5-6 and TRBJ1-4; D is possibly TRBD1 (5 bases). With 0 bases removed from V and 0 bases from J, the gap between germline ends came to 9 bases. The CDR3 runs 16 residues. Germline CDR1 is SGHDT and CDR2 is YYEEEE.

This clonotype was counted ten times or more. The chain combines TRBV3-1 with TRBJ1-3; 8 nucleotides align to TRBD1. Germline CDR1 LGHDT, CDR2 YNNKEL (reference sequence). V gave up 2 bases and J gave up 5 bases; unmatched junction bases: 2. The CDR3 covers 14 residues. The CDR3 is CASSQRTGRNTIYF. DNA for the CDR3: TGTGCCAGCAGCCAAAGGACAGGGAGAAACACCATATATTTT.

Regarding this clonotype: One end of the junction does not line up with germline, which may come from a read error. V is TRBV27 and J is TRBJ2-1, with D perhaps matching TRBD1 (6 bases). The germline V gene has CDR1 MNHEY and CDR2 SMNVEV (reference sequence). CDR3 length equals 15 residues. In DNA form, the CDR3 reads TGTGCTAGCAGTCTTTGGGGACAAACGTACAATGAGCAGTTCTTC. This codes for CASSLWGQTYNEQFF.

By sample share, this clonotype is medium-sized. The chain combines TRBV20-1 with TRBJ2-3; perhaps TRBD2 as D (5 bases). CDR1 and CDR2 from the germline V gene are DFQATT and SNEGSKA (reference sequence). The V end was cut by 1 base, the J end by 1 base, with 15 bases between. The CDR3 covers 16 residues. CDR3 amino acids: CSARANIARGTDTQYF. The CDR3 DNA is TGCAGTGCTAGAGCCAATATAGCGAGAGGCACAGATACGCAGTATTTT.

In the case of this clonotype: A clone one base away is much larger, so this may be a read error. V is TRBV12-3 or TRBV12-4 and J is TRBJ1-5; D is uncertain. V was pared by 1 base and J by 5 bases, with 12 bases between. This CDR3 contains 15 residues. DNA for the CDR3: TGTGCCAGCAGTTTAGGGCGGGGTATTGATCAGCCCCAGCATTTT. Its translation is CASSLGRGIDQPQHF.

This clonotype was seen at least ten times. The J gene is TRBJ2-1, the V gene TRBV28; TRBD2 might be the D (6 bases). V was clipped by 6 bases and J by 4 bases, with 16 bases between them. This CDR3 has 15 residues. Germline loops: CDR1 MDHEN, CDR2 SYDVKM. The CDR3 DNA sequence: TGTGCCAGCAGGTCGCCGGGACTTGAATACAATGAGCAGTTCTTC. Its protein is CASRSPGLEYNEQFF.

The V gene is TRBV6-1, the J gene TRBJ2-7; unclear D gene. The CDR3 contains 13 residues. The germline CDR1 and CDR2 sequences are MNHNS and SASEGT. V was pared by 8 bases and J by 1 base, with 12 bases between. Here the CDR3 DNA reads TGTGCCAGCGCCCTGGTGGGATCCTACGAGCAGTACGTC. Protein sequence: CASALVGSYEQYV.

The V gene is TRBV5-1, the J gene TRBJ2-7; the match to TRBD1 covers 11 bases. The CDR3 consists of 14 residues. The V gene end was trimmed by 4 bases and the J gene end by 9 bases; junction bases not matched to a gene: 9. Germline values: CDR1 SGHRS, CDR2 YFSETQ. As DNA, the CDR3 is TGCGCCAGCAGCCCTTCAATGGACAGGGGGCCGCAGTACTTC. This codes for CASSPSMDRGPQYF.

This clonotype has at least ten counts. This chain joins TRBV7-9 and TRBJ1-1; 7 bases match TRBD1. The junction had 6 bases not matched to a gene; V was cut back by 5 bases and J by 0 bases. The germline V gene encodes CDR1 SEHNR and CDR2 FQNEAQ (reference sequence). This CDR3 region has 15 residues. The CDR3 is CASSLSTGLNTEAFF. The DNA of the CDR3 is TGTGCCAGCAGCCTCTCGACAGGGCTGAACACTGAAGCTTTCTTT.

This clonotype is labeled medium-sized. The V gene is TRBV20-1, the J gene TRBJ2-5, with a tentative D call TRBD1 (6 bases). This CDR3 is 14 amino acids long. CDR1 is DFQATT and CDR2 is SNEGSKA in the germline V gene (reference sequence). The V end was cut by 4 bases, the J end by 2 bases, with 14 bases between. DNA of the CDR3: TGCAGTGCTACGCTGGACAGAGCTCAAGAGACCCAGTACTTC. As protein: CSATLDRAQETQYF.

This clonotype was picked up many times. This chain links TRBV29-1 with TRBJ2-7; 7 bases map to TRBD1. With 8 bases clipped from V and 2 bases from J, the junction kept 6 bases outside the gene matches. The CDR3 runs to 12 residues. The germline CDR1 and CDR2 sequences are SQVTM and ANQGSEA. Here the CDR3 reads CSSRDSAYEQYF. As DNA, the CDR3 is TGCAGCTCAAGGGACAGTGCCTACGAGCAGTACTTC.

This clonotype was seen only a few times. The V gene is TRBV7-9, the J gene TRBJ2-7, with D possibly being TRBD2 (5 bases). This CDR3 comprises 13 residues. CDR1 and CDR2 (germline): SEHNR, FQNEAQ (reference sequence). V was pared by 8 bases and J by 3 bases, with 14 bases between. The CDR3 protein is CASGPERSYEQYF. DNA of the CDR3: TGTGCCAGCGGCCCCGAGCGGAGCTACGAGCAGTACTTC.

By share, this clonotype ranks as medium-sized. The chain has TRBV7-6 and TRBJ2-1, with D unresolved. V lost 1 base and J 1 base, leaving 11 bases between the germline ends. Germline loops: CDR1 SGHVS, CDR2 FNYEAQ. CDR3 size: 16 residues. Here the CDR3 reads CASSLELARSYNEQFF. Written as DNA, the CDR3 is TGTGCCAGCAGCTTAGAATTAGCCCGTTCCTACAATGAGCAGTTCTTC.